The clone carrying this TCR beta chain was found a few times. What it recognizes is unknown. Diagnoses rested on clinical symptoms, serum thyroxine and TRAb, thyroid ultrasound and orbital computed tomography. The germline V gene encodes CDR1 DFQATT and CDR2 SNEGSKA (reference sequence). The V end was cut by 1 base, the J end by 0 bases, with 15 bases between. This CDR3 contains 16 residues. The sample belongs to a study of T cells in Graves' hyperthyroidism and ophthalmopathy. From RNA transcripts, TCR beta CDR3 regions were amplified. HTBI primers were employed in a first-round RT-PCR of the TCR CDR3. TCRdb re-called the multiplex PCR reads with MiXCR, one entry per CDR3 protein. The sample includes hundreds of thousands of distinct CDR3 sequences, around 42% of them seen just once. General study findings and limits: It was a median roughly six months before onset that the model predicted ophthalmopathy.

The sequencing input was peripheral blood or thyroid tissue (not recorded which). This clonotype originated in a woman aged 18-35 years with Graves' hyperthyroidism. The genes are TRBV20-1 and TRBJ1-1, with D uncertain. The CDR3, as DNA: TGCAGTGCTAGAGGGTGGGAGGCAGCCCTGAACACTGAAGCTTTCTTT. Protein: CSARGWEAALNTEAFF.